This T cell receptor (beta chain) was recorded in a study of neurological immune-mediated disorders. The CDR3 loop spans 15 amino acids. CDR1 is SGHTA, CDR2 FQGTGA, per germline. V dropped 4 bases and J dropped 6; count of bases not matched to a gene: 11. The authors made cDNA by 5'RACE with 10-nucleotide random UMIs. Every sequencing run returned over 190 million TCR-beta sequences, which were derived from 15-18 subjects. Each CDR3 protein gets one entry after TCRdb re-called the 5' RACE reads with MiXCR. The sample consists of roughly 56,000 distinct CDR3 sequences, more than 3% of them appearing once.

Sequenced input: PBMCs. This receptor was taken from a woman aged 55-70 years with multiple sclerosis. The chain links TRBV7-3 to TRBJ1-2; 7 nucleotides line up with TRBD1. CDR3: CASSWGETGTHGYTF. The CDR3 region has the DNA TGTGCCAGCAGCTGGGGCGAGACAGGGACCCATGGCTACACCTTC.